The text below deals with one TCR beta chain. The data derive from a study of technical replicates of blood from a few donors. Germline assignment: CDR1 SGHTS and CDR2 YDEGEE. V was pared by 2 bases and J by 3 bases, with 6 bases of the junction left unmatched. This CDR3 is built from 16 residues. Assay used: immunoSEQ multiplex PCR; TCRdb lists only in-frame clones, some missing. Of around 70,000 clones listed, roughly 94% are singletons. Material for sequencing was T cells isolated from PBMCs. The chain uses TRBV5-8 and TRBJ2-3; 10 bases line up with TRBD2. This clonotype was sampled from a human donor in good health. The DNA for the CDR3 is TGTGCCAGCAGCTTACCACCTAGCGGGAGTACAGATACGCAGTATTTT. Protein: CASSLPPSGSTDTQYF.